This T cell receptor beta chain stems from a study of T cell responses to AZD1222 COVID-19 vaccine (dated by TCRdb to the early 2020s). Study-level background: AZD1222 recipients with second doses at about 4 weeks or about 12 weeks were pooled, because spike-specific TCR depth and breadth did not differ between schedules. A total of around 240 trial participants underwent TCR sequencing, of whom about 210 had received two doses of AZD1222 and some 25 had received two doses of the MenACWY control vaccine. Trial participants were enrolled by age into subgroups of 18-55, 56-69 and 70-plus years, and around 140, 26 and 57 TCR-sequenced participants, respectively, were included in these subgroups.

The CDR3 regions of human TCRbeta chains were subjected to immunosequencing. Regarding the original processing steps: Repertoire TCRs were matched against a reference library of SARS-CoV-2-specific TCRs generated with the MIRA antigen-specificity platform. Breadth was defined as the fraction of unique TCRs that were SARS-CoV-2-associated, and depth was defined as the fraction of total T cells that were SARS-CoV-2-associated. Each spike-specific TCR was assigned to its reactive spike region and to a CD4 or CD8 class using the MIRA data. Log10-transformed breadth and depth values were compared by one-way ANOVA with Sidak's multiple comparisons tests. Not all clones reach the TCRdb copy of this immuneACCESS table, which keeps in-frame sequences only. Checked studies attribute under half of the gap to unresolved V genes and leave the rest unexplained. V and J calls and clone size are copied from that table; D and trimming were computed from the DNA. The sample table shows around 77,000 clones, and roughly 85% are seen once. The ten largest make up roughly 2.7% of the sample.

Points the paper makes about the study in general: Spike-specific TCR breadth and depth rose significantly after two AZD1222 doses compared with day 0 and with MenACWY recipients. Because no day 14 peak-response samples were available, the repertoires could be characterized only after the peak T cell response. In the small 56-69-year group, the increase in depth fell short of significance, most likely because of low power. Most participants were white British and females outnumbered males, and the authors suggested that clonal diversity may have been underestimated. The whole spike protein was spanned by vaccine-associated CD4 TCRs, and dominant responses were seen in regions 160-218 and 743-854. Epitopes outside the regions mutated in the B.1.351 and B.1.1.7 variants were reportedly recognized by nearly half of the unique spike-specific TCRs. Only a handful of AZD1222 recipients were SARS-CoV-2 seropositive at baseline, limiting conclusions about previously exposed vaccinees.

Per the germline V gene (reference sequence), GTSNPN is the CDR1 and SVGIG is the CDR2. Trimming removed 0 bases from V and 16 bases from J, leaving 6 bases between the germline ends. Including cysteine and phenylalanine, the CDR3 has 9 amino acids. The CDR3 DNA has 27 bases and is translated from base 1. On this clone: Its antigen has not been determined. The input lacks base qualities; no much larger clone sits a single base away.

The time point label, as the study defines it: baseline before first vaccination. Vaccinee samples came from UK trials COV001 and COV002, including a single-blind randomized controlled phase 2/3 trial of AZD1222 (ChAdOx1 nCoV-19) in healthy adults. For TCRbeta chain sequencing, PBMC samples were collected from trial participants at day 0 and at day 28 after the second dose. The starting material was peripheral blood, obtained on day 0 of AZD1222 vaccination. Recombination joined TRBV30 with TRBJ1-4, with the D gene not clear enough to name. This sequence was found in an adult in good health. The DNA reads TGTGCCTGGAGTGTCTTTACGTTTTTT. Translated, this is CAWSVFTFF.